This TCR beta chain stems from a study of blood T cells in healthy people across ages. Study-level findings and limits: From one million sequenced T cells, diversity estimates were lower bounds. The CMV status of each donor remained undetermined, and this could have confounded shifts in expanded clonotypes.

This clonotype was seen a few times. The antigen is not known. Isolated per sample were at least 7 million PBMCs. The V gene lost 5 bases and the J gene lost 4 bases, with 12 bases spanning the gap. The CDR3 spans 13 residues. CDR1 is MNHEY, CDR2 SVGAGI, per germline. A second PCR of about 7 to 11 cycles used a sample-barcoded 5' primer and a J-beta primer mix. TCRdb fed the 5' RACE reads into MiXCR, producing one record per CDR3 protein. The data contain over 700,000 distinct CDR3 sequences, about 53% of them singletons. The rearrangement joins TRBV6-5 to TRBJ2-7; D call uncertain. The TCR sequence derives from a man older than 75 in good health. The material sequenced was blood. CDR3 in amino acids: CASSPGNVYEQYF. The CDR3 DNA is TGTGCCAGCAGTCCTGGGAACGTTTACGAGCAGTACTTC.